This entry concerns a single T cell receptor (beta chain). Its antigen is undetermined. Per germline, CDR1 SGHVS and CDR2 FNYEAQ. The CDR3 loop spans 16 amino acids. The germline V and J ends were trimmed by 4 bases and 8 bases, with 20 bases remaining between them. The repertoire was sequenced with immunoSEQ multiplex PCR; TCRdb's copy has only in-frame clones and lacks some. The repertoire holds 150,000 to 250,000 clones, around 84% seen once, with over 10% in the top ten. The data stem from a study of cytomegalovirus exposure and HLA in healthy donors. Study-wide background: Both the 120 validation repertoires and the approximately 700 first-cohort repertoires used the same platform, as reported by a later analysis. Overall study results and limits: Most sequenced TCRs were rare (though some public TCRs occurred in many donors). Under in vitro conditions, three CMV-associated chains were confirmed as specific for CMV antigens. The tendency of first-cohort TCR clusters to co-occur in the 120 validation repertoires was the finding of a later analysis.

The sequence was obtained from a woman aged 30 to 39 in good health and CMV-seropositive. The rearrangement links TRBV7-6 to TRBJ2-2; the D gene is possibly TRBD1 (7 bases). The sequenced sample consisted of PBMCs. The CDR3 nucleotides read TGTGCCAGCAGCTCAGGAGGGGGCGCCTGGGCTGGGGAGCTGTTTTTT. Its protein product is CASSSGGGAWAGELFF.